One sample yielded the 14 T cell receptor beta chains listed below, sequenced in a study of T cell repertoires in cytomegalovirus infection. MiXCR, applied by TCRdb to the reads, yields one record per CDR3 protein. The repertoire holds 200,000 to 300,000 distinct CDR3 sequences, with around 15% as singletons. Sequences were obtained from PBMCs. The receptor set was obtained from a human donor in good health (CMV status not recorded). Some clones in this sample may be carry-over from other donors' samples.

The chain employs TRBV6-2 or TRBV6-3 and TRBJ2-2; no clear D. The CDR3 consists of 12 residues. CDR1 is MNHEY and CDR2 is SVGEGT in the germline V gene. The germline V and J ends were trimmed by 2 bases and 5 bases, with 3 bases remaining between them. The CDR3 spells CASSYATGELFF. CDR3 bases: TGTGCCAGCAGTTACGCAACCGGGGAGCTGTTTTTT.

CDR3 in amino acids: CAISESPNSYNEQFF. CDR3 bases: TGTGCCATCAGTGAGTCTCCTAACTCCTACAATGAGCAGTTCTTC. The J gene is TRBJ2-1, the V gene TRBV10-3; no reliable D call. In germline, CDR1 is ENHRY, CDR2 SYGVKD. The V gene lost 0 bases and the J gene lost 0 bases, with 6 bases spanning the gap. The CDR3 length is 15 residues.

This clonotype was counted at least ten times. V is TRBV7-9 and J is TRBJ2-3, with 7 bases that match TRBD1. Per germline, CDR1 SEHNR and CDR2 FQNEAQ (reference sequence). CDR3 size: 14 residues. V shed 2 bases and J 3 bases; nucleotides not matched to a gene: 2. CDR3 sequence reads: CASSLTGQTDTQYF. The CDR3 coding sequence is TGTGCCAGCAGCTTAACGGGACAGACAGATACGCAGTATTTT.

This clonotype was counted at least ten times. The V and J genes are TRBV6-1 and TRBJ2-1; 9 bases map to TRBD2. Germline loops: CDR1 MNHNS, CDR2 SASEGT. CDR3 length: 15 residues. The junction had 10 bases not matched to a gene; V was cut back by 3 bases and J by 10 bases. In nucleotides, the CDR3 is TGTGCCAGCAGTGAGTCTTCCAGCGGGAGGCCCGAGCAGTTCTTC. Translation: CASSESSSGRPEQFF.

This clonotype has ten or more counts. Here the CDR3 DNA reads TGTGCCAGCAGCAAGCGGACAGGCTATGGCTACACCTTC. Protein: CASSKRTGYGYTF. The J gene is TRBJ1-2, the V gene TRBV7-8; TRBD1 aligns across 7 bases. The CDR3 loop spans 13 amino acids. CDR1 is SGHVS and CDR2 is FQNEAQ in the germline V gene. V lost 5 bases, J lost 4 bases, and 4 bases stayed unmatched.

This clonotype was picked up a small number of times. The chain links TRBV12-3 or TRBV12-4 to TRBJ1-2; possibly TRBD1 for D (5 bases). The length of the CDR3 is 16 residues. With 6 bases removed from V and 2 bases from J, the gap between germline ends came to 19 bases. CDR3 in amino acids: CASRNQPSTANYGYTF. The DNA of the CDR3 is TGTGCCAGCAGGAACCAGCCTTCGACAGCGAACTATGGCTACACCTTC.

The chain has TRBV20-1 and TRBJ2-2; 10 bases fit TRBD2. The CDR3 is made up of 15 amino acids. V gave up 4 bases and J gave up 3 bases; unmatched junction bases: 5. The germline V gene encodes CDR1 DFQATT and CDR2 SNEGSKA (reference sequence). DNA of the CDR3: TGCAGTGCTACGACCGGGACTAGCGACACCGGGGAGCTGTTTTTT. Protein: CSATTGTSDTGELFF.

The V call is TRBV20-1, the J call TRBJ2-7, with 11 bases matching TRBD1. CDR1 is DFQATT and CDR2 is SNEGSKA in the germline V gene (reference sequence). The ends lost 6 bases at V and 2 bases at J; junction bases unmatched: 9. This CDR3 has 15 amino acids. In nucleotides, the CDR3 is TGCAGTGCCAGCCTACCGGGACAGGGGGCCTACGAGCAGTACTTC. This translates into CSASLPGQGAYEQYF.

The gene calls are TRBV5-4 and TRBJ2-1; possibly TRBD1 for D (6 bases). From germline, CDR1 is SGHNT and CDR2 YYREEE (reference sequence). Trimming removed 6 bases at V and 5 bases at J, with 12 bases between. CDR3 length: 13 residues. DNA of the CDR3: TGTGCCAGCACCGCACAGGGTAACAATGAGCAGTTCTTC. This gives the protein CASTAQGNNEQFF. The whole variable domain, filled in from reference TRBV5-4 and TRBJ2-1, reads ETGVTQSPTHLIKTRGQQVTLRCSSQSGHNTVSWYQQALGQGPQFIFQYYREEENGRGNFPPRFSGLQFPNYSSELNVNALELDDSALYLCASTAQGNNEQFFGPGTRLTVL.

This clonotype occurred a few times. The chain links TRBV7-9 to TRBJ2-3; no firm D call. V lost 6 bases to trimming and J lost 3 bases, with 10 bases between them. This CDR3 region has 13 residues. Germline V gene data show CDR1 as SEHNR and CDR2 as FQNEAQ (reference sequence). Here the CDR3 DNA reads TGTGCCAGCAGACGACTGGGGACAGATACGCAGTATTTT. It yields the protein CASRRLGTDTQYF. Together with reference TRBV7-9 and TRBJ2-3, the CDR3 gives the full variable domain: DTGVSQNPRHKITKRGQNVTFRCDPISEHNRLYWYRQTLGQGPEFLTYFQNEAQLEKSRLLSDRFSAERPKGSFSTLEIQRTEQGDSAMYLCASRRLGTDTQYFGPGTRLTVL.

The table lists this clonotype with a few counts. The rearrangement links TRBV28 to TRBJ1-4, with D possibly matching TRBD1 (6 bases). Trimming cost V 3 bases and J 7 bases, with 15 bases left between them. The CDR3 is 15 residues long. Germline V gene lookup returns CDR1 MDHEN and CDR2 SYDVKM. CDR3 loop: CASSFSTGTGEKLFF. The CDR3 DNA sequence: TGTGCCAGCAGTTTCTCGACAGGAACTGGTGAAAAACTGTTTTTT.

A word on this clonotype: Possible read error: a much larger clone is one base away. The chain couples TRBV7-3 to TRBJ1-1; D not resolved. The CDR3 covers 13 residues. From germline, CDR1 is SGHTA and CDR2 FQGTGA. V was pared by 0 bases and J by 3 bases, with 5 bases between. The CDR3 region is CASSLTRYTEAFF. The CDR3, as DNA: TGTGCCAGCAGCTTAACGAGGTACACTGAAGCTTTCTTT.

This sequence joins TRBV14 and TRBJ2-3, with D tentatively TRBD1 or TRBD2 (5 bases each). Deletions cut 2 bases from V and 2 bases from J, with 14 bases between. This CDR3 has 16 amino acids. The germline CDR1 and CDR2 sequences are SGHDN and FVKESK. CDR3 sequence: CASSQLGRGPTDTQYF. CDR3 DNA sequence: TGTGCCAGCAGCCAATTAGGTCGGGGACCCACAGATACGCAGTATTTT.

The rearrangement uses TRBV7-6 and TRBJ2-7; D might be TRBD1 or TRBD2, each matching 5 bases. CDR3 length: 12 residues. Germline V CDR1 and CDR2: SGHVS, FNYEAQ. Trimming cost V 5 bases and J 11 bases, with 16 bases left between them. CDR3 in amino acids: CASSKGTGMEYF. DNA for the CDR3: TGTGCCAGCAGCAAGGGGACGGGTATGGAGTACTTC. Looking up the rest from reference TRBV7-6 and TRBJ2-7 gives the full variable domain: GAGVSQSPRYKVTKRGQDVALRCDPISGHVSLYWYRQALGQGPEFLTYFNYEAQQDKSGLPNDRFSAERPEGSISTLTIQRTEQRDSAMYRCASSKGTGMEYFGPGTRLTVT.